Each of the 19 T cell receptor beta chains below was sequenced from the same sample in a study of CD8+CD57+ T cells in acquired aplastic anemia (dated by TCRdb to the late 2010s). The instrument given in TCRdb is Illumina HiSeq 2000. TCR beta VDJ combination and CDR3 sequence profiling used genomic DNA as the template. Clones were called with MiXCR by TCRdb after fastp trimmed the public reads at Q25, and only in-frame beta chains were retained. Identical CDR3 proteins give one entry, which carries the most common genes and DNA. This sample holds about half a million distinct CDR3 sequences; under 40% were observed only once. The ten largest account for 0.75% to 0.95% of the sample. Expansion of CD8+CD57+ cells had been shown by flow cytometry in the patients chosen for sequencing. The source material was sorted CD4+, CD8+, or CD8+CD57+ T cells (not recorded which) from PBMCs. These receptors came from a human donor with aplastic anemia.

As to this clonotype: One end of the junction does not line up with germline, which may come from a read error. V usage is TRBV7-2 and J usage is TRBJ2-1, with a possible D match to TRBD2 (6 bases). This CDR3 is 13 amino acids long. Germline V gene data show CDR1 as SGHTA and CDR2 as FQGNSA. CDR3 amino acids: CASRLGGVNEQFF. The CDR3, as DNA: TGTGCCAGCAGGTTAGGCGGGGTGAATGAGCAGTTCTTC. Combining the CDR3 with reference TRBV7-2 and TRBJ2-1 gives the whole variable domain GAGVSQSPSNKVTEKGKDVELRCDPISGHTALYWYRQSLGQGLEFLIYFQGNSAPDKSGLPSDRFSAERTGGSVSTLTIQRTQQEDSAVYLCASRLGGVNEQFFGPGTRLTVL.

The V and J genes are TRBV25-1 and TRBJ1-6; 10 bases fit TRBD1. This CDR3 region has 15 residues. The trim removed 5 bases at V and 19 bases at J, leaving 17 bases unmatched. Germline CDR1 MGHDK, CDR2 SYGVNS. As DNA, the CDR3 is TGTGCCAGCAGTTCCCCGGGGGACAGGGGAATCACCCCTCACTTT. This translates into CASSSPGDRGITPHF.

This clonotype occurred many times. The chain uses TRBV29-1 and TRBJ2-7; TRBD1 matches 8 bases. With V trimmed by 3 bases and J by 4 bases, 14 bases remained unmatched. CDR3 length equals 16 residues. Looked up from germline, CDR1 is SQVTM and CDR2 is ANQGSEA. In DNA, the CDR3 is TGCAGCGTTGATCCGGACAGGGCGATCCGAAGTTACGAGCAGTACTTC. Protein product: CSVDPDRAIRSYEQYF.

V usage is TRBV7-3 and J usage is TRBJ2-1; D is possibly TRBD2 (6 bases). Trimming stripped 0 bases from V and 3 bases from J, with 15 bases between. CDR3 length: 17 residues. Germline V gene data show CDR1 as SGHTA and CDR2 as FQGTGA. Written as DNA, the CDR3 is TGTGCCAGCAGCTTAACGTTTTCAGCGGGTAACTACAATGAGCAGTTCTTC. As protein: CASSLTFSAGNYNEQFF.

This CDR3 reads CASSIVGRGRADTQYF. The CDR3 nucleotides read TGTGCCAGTAGTATAGTTGGACGGGGAAGGGCAGATACGCAGTATTTT. The chain uses TRBV19 and TRBJ2-3; D might be TRBD2 (5 bases). Trimming took off 1 base at V and 4 bases at J, with 15 bases between the two ends. This CDR3 region has 16 residues. Germline CDR1 is LNHDA and CDR2 is SQIVND (reference sequence).

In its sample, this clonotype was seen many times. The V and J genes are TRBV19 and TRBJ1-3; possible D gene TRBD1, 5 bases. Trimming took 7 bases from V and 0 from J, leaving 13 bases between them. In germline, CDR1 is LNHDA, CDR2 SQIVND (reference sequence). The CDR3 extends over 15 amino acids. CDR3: CASNFRGLSGNTIYF. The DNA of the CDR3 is TGTGCCAGTAATTTTCGGGGCCTCTCTGGAAACACCATATATTTT. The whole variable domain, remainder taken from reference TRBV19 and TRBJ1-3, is DGGITQSPKYLFRKEGQNVTLSCEQNLNHDAMYWYRQDPGQGLRLIYYSQIVNDFQKGDIAEGYSVSREKKESFPLTVTSAQKNPTAFYLCASNFRGLSGNTIYFGEGSWLTVV.

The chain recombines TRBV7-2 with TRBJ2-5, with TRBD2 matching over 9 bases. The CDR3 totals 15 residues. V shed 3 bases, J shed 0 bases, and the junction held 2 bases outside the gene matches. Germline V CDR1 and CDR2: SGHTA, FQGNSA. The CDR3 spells CASSLVAGDQETQYF. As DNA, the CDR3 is TGTGCCAGCAGCTTGGTAGCGGGGGACCAAGAGACCCAGTACTTC.

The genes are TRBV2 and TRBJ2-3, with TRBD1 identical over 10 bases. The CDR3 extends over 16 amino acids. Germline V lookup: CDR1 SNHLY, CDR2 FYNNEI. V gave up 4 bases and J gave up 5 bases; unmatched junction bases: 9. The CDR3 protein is CASSGRQGAGGDTQYF. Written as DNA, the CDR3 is TGTGCCAGCAGTGGACGACAGGGGGCTGGAGGAGATACGCAGTATTTT.

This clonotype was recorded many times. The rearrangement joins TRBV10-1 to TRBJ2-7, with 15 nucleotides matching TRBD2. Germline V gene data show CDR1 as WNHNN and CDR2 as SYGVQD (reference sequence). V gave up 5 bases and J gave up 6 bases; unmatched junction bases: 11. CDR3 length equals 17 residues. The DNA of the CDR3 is TGCGCCAGCAGTCAAGGACTAGCGGGAGGGGCTTTGTTCGAGCAGTACTTC. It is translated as CASSQGLAGGALFEQYF.

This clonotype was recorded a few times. The CDR3 DNA sequence: TGTGCCAGTAGCCGACTACAGGGACAGTTCATCTACGAGCAGTACTTC. Translating gives CASSRLQGQFIYEQYF. The chain is built from TRBV19 and TRBJ2-7; 7 nucleotides match TRBD1. Trimming at V came to 6 bases and at J to 3 bases, leaving 14 bases not matched to a gene. The CDR3 is made up of 16 amino acids. Germline CDR1 is LNHDA and CDR2 is SQIVND (reference sequence). Full variable domain (outside the CDR3, taken from reference TRBV19 and TRBJ2-7): DGGITQSPKYLFRKEGQNVTLSCEQNLNHDAMYWYRQDPGQGLRLIYYSQIVNDFQKGDIAEGYSVSREKKESFPLTVTSAQKNPTAFYLCASSRLQGQFIYEQYFGPGTRLTVT.

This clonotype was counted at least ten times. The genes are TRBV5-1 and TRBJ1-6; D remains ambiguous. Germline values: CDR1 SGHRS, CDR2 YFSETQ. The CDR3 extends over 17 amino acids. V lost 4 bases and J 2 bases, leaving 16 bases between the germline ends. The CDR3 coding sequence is TGCGCCAGCAGCACCGGTCTTGGACTGGCCTATAATTCACCCCTCCACTTT. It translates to CASSTGLGLAYNSPLHF. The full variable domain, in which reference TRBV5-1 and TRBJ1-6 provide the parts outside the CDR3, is KAGVTQTPRYLIKTRGQQVTLSCSPISGHRSVSWYQQTPGQGLQFLFEYFSETQRNKGNFPGRFSGRQFSNSRSEMNVSTLELGDSALYLCASSTGLGLAYNSPLHFGNGTRLTVT.

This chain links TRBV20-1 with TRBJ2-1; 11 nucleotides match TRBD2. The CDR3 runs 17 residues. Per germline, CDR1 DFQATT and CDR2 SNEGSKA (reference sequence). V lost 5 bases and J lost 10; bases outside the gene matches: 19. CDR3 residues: CSASGTSGPSSILEQFF. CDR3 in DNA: TGCAGTGCTTCCGGGACTAGCGGACCGTCAAGCATACTCGAGCAGTTCTTC.

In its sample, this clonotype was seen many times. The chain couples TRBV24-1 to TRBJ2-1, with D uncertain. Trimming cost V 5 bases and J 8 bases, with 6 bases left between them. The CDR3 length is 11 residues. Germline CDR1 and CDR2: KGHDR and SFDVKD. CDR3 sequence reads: CATSVRDEQFF. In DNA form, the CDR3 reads TGTGCCACCAGTGTTCGCGATGAGCAGTTCTTC.

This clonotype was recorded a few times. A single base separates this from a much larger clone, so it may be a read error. The CDR3 coding sequence is TGTGCCAGCAGTGTTGGTCCCTGGGGCACTGAAGCTTTCTTT. It yields the protein CASSVGPWGTEAFF. The chain couples TRBV2 to TRBJ1-1; no clear D gene. The CDR3 is 14 amino acids. From germline, CDR1 is SNHLY and CDR2 FYNNEI. V lost 4 bases and J 4 bases, leaving 13 bases between the germline ends.

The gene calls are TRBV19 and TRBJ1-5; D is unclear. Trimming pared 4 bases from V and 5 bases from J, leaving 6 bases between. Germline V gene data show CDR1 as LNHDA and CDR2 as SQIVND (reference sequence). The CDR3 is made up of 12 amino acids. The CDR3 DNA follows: TGTGCCAGTAGTAGGATGGATCAGCCCCAGCATTTT. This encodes CASSRMDQPQHF.

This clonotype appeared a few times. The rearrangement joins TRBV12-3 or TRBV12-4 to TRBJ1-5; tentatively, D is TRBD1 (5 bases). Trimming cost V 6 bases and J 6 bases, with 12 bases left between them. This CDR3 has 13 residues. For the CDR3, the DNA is TGTGCCAGCAGAGCGACAGTTGGTCAGCCCCAGCATTTT. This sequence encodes CASRATVGQPQHF.

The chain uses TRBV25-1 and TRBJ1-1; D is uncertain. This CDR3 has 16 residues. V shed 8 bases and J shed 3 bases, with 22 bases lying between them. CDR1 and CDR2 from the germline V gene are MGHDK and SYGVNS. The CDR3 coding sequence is TGTGCCAGCTCACCACCGGCAGGCGAAGGTTACACTGAAGCTTTCTTT. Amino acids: CASSPPAGEGYTEAFF.

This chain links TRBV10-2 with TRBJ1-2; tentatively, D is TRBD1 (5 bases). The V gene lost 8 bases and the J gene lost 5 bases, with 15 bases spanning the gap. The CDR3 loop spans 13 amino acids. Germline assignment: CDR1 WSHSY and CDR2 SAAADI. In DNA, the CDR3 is TGCGCCAGCTATGGGGACGGTGGATATGGCTACACCTTC. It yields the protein CASYGDGGYGYTF.

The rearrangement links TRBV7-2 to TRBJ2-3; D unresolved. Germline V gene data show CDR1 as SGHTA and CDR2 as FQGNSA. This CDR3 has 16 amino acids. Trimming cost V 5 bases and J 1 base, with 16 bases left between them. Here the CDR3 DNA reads TGTGCCAGCAGCCCTCAATACTCTGGGGGCACAGATACGCAGTATTTT. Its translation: CASSPQYSGGTDTQYF. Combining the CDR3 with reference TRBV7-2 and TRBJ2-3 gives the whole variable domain GAGVSQSPSNKVTEKGKDVELRCDPISGHTALYWYRQSLGQGLEFLIYFQGNSAPDKSGLPSDRFSAERTGGSVSTLTIQRTQQEDSAVYLCASSPQYSGGTDTQYFGPGTRLTVL.